This note documents a single T cell receptor beta chain sequence. Its target is not known. As TCR cDNA was made by 5'RACE template switching, a universal primer site and UMIs were added. TCRdb reprocessed the 5' RACE reads with MiXCR, giving one entry per CDR3 protein. The table includes some 110,000 distinct CDR3 sequences, 7.2% detected once. V lost 6 bases and J lost 6; bases outside the gene matches: 5. The CDR3 is made up of 13 amino acids. In germline, CDR1 is DFQATT, CDR2 SNEGSKA (reference sequence). This sample is drawn from a study of T cells after yellow fever vaccination. The study's findings and limits: There was a small share of clonotypes that showed up in both the CD4 and CD8 compartments.

This TCR was sampled from a young man who received the YFV17D yellow fever vaccine. The chain carries TRBV20-1 and TRBJ2-1; TRBD2 agrees at 10 bases. This specimen consisted of CD4+ T cells sorted from PBMCs, obtained roughly 46 days after the first yellow fever vaccination. The CDR3 loop reads CSATGTSVNEQFF. The CDR3, as DNA: TGCAGTGCAACCGGGACTAGCGTCAATGAGCAGTTCTTC.